This T cell receptor (beta chain) is from a study of cytomegalovirus exposure and HLA in healthy donors. Study context: A subsequent analysis stated that the roughly 130 validation repertoires were run on the same platform as the roughly 670 first-cohort repertoires. Study-level points and caveats: According to a subsequent analysis, TCR clusters from the first cohort were inclined to appear together in the 90 to 150 validation repertoires. Most TCR sequences proved rare, with some public TCRs found in many donors. Published work reported that the classifier diagnosed cytomegalovirus status with high specificity and sensitivity.

The table came from immunoSEQ multiplex PCR; TCRdb's copy has only in-frame clones and leaves some out. The table lists approximately 150,000 clones, approximately 88% of them singletons, with 3.5% to 5% in the top ten. A note on this clone: Its antigen remains unknown.

The germline V gene has CDR1 SEHNR and CDR2 FQNEAQ (reference sequence). J gave up 5 bases and V 1 base, and 4 bases lay outside the gene matches. The CDR3 sequence is 15 residues long. The sequence came from a man between 18 and 35 years old in good health and CMV-seropositive. This sequence joins TRBV7-9 and TRBJ1-1, with 10 bases aligning to TRBD1. Sequenced input: PBMCs. CDR3 nucleotide sequence: TGTGCCAGCAGCTTAGGGGGACAGGGGCCAACTGAAGCTTTCTTT. This codes for CASSLGGQGPTEAFF.